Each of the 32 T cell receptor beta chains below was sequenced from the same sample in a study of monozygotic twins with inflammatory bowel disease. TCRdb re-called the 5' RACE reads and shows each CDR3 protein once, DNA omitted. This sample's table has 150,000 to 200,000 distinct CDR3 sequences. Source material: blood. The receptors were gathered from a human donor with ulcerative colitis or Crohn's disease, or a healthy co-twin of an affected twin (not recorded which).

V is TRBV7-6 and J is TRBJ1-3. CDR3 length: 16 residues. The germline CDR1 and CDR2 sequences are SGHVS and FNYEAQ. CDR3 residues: CASSLSQKGSGNTIYF. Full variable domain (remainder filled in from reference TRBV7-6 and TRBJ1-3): GAGVSQSPRYKVTKRGQDVALRCDPISGHVSLYWYRQALGQGPEFLTYFNYEAQQDKSGLPNDRFSAERPEGSISTLTIQRTEQRDSAMYRCASSLSQKGSGNTIYFGEGSWLTVV.

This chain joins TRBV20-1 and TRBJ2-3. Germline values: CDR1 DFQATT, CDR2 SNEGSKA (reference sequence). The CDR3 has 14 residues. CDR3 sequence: CSARDSVSTDTQYF.

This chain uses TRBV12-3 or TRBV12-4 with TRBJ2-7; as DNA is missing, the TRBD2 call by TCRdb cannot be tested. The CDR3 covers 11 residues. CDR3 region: CASSFGARWDF.

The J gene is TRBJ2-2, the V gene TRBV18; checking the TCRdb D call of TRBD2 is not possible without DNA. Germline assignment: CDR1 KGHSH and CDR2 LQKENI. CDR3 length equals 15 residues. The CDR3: CASSPSTSYTGELFF.

This CDR3 is CASSPYRGGANVLTF. This rearrangement joins TRBV11-2 to TRBJ2-6; TCRdb's D gene call, TRBD1, goes unchecked for lack of DNA. The CDR3 has 15 residues. Germline V CDR1 and CDR2: SGHAT, FQNNGV.

The CDR3 region is CSAWAGDQNIQYF. The chain is built from TRBV20-1 and TRBJ2-4; absent DNA, TCRdb's TRBD1 call cannot be checked. Germline V CDR1 and CDR2: DFQATT, SNEGSKA (reference sequence). The CDR3 sequence is 13 residues long.

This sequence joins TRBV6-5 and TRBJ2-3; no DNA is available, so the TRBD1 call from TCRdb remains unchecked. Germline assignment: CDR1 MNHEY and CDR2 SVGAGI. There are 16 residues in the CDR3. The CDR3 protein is CASSYSGANRADTQYF.

The chain's CDR3 is CSVGGGFGSPLHF. V gene TRBV29-1 combines with J gene TRBJ1-6; TCRdb's D call, TRBD1, is unchecked because there is no DNA. Germline V gene sequence: CDR1 SQVTM, CDR2 ANQGSEA. The CDR3 extends over 13 amino acids.

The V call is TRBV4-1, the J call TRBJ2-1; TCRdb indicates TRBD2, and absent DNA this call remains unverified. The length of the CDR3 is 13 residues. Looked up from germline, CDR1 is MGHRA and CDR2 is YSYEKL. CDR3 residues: CASRPTSNNEQFF.

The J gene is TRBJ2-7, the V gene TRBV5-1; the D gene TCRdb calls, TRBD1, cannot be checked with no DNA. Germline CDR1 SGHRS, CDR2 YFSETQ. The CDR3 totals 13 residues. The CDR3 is CASSERQGYEQYF.

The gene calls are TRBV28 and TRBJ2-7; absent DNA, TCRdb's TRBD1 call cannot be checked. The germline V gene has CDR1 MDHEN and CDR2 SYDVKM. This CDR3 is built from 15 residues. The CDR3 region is CASSLKGWSDYEQYF.

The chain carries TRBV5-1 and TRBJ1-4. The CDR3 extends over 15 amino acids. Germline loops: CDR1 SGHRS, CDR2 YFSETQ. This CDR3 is CASSLGLGQWEKLFF.

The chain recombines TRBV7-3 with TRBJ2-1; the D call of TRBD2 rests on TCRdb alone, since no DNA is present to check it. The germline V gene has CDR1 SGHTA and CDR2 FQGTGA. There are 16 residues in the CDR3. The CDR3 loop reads CASSLDRAGGHNEQFF. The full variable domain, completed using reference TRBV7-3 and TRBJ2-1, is GAGVSQTPSNKVTEKGKYVELRCDPISGHTALYWYRQSLGQGPEFLIYFQGTGAADDSGLPNDRFFAVRPEGSVSTLKIQRTERGDSAVYLCASSLDRAGGHNEQFFGPGTRLTVL.

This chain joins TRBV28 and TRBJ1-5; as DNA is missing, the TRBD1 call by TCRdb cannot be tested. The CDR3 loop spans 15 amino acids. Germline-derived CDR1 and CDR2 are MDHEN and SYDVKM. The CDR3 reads CASKNPRDGNQPQHF.

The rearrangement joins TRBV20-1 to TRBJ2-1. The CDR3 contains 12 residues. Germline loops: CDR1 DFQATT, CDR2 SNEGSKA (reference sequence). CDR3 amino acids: CSASLSGDEQFF.

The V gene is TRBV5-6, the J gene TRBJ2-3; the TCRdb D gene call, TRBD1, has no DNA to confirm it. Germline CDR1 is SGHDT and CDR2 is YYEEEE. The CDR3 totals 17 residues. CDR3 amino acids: CASSFRLGLTTTDTQYF. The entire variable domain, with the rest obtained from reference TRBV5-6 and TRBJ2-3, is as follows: DAGVTQSPTHLIKTRGQQVTLRCSPKSGHDTVSWYQQALGQGPQFIFQYYEEEERQRGNFPDRFSGHQFPNYSSELNVNALLLGDSALYLCASSFRLGLTTTDTQYFGPGTRLTVL.

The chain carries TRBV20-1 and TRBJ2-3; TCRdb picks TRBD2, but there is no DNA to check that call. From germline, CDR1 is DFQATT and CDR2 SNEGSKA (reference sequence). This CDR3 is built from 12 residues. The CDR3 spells CSGLAGPDTQYF.

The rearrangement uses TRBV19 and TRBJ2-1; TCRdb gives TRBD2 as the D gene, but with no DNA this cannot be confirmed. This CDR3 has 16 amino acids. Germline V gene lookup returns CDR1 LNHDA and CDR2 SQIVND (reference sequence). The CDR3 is CASSIIAGGPRNEQFF.

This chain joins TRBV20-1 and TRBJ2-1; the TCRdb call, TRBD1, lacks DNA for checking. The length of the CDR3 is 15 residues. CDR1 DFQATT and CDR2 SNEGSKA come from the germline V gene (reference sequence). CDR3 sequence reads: CSARDHHGRLGEQFF.

CDR3 protein: CASSLPGTGFNYGYTF. V is TRBV28 and J is TRBJ1-2; the D gene TCRdb calls, TRBD1, cannot be checked with no DNA. The CDR3 spans 16 residues. In germline, CDR1 is MDHEN, CDR2 SYDVKM.

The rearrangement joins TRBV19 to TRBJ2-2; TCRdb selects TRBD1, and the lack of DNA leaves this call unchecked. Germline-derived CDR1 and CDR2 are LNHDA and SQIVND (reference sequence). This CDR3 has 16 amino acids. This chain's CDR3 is CASSAFGTTITGELFF.

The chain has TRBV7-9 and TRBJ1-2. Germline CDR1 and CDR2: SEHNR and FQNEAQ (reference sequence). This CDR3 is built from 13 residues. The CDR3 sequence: CASSLGAVRGYTF.

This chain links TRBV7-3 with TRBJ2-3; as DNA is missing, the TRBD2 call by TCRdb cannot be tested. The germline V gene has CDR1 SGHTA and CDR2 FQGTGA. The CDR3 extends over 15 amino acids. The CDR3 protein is CASSPSGSRADTQYF.

CDR3 in amino acids: CASSSTGTYNEQFF. The chain carries TRBV7-3 and TRBJ2-1; the D gene TCRdb calls, TRBD1, cannot be checked with no DNA. CDR3 length: 14 amino acids. Germline CDR1 and CDR2: SGHTA and FQGTGA.

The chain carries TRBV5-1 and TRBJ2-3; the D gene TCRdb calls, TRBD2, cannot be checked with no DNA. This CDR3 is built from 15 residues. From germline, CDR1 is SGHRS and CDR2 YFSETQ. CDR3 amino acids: CASLAEAFSTDTQYF.

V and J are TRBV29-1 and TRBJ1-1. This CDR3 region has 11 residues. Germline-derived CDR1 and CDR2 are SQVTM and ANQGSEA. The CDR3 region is CSVGRNTEAFF.

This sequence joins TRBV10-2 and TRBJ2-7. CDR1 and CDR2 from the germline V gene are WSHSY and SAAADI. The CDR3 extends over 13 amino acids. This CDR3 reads CASRNVSRYEQYF.

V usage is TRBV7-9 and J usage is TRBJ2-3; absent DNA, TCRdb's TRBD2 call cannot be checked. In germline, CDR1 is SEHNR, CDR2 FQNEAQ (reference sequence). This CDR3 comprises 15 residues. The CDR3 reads CASSLDSTGTDTQYF.

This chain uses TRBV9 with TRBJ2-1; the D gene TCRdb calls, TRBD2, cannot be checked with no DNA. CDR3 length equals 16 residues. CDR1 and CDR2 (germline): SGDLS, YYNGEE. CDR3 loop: CASSVAPRGGGNEQFF.

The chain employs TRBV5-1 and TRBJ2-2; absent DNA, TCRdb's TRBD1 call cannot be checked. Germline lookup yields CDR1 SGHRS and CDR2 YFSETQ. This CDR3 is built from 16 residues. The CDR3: CASSLGAGGFTGELFF.

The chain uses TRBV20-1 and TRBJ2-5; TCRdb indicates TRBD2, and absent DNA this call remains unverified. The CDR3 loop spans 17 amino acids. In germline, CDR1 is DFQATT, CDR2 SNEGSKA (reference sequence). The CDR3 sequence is CSARSGTSGRGQETQYF.

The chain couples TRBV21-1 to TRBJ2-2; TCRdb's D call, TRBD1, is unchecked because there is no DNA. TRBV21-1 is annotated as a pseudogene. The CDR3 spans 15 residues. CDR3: CASSKSGRGTGELFF.